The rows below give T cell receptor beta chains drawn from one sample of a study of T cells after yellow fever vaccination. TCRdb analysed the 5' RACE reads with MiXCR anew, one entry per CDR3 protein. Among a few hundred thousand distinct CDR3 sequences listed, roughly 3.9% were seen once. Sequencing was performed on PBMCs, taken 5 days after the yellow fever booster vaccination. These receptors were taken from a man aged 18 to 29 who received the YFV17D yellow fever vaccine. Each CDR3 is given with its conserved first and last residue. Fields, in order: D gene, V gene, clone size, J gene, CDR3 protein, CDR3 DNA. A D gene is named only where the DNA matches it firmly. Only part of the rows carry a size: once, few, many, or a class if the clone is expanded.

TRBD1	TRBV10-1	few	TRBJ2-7	CASSGQGTGYEQYF	TGCGCCAGCAGTGGACAGGGAACGGGCTACGAGCAGTACTTC
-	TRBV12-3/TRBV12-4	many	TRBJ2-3	CASSINTDTQYF	TGTGCCAGCAGTATAAACACAGATACGCAGTATTTT
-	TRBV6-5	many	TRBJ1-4	CASSWRRPNEKLFF	TGTGCCAGCAGTTGGAGGCGGCCCAATGAAAAACTGTTTTTT
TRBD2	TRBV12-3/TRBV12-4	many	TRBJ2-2	CASSPGTSAGELFF	TGTGCCAGCAGTCCCGGGACTAGTGCCGGGGAGCTGTTTTTT
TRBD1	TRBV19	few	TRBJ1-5	CASSSDRAGVQPQHF	TGTGCCAGTAGTAGCGACAGGGCGGGTGTTCAGCCCCAGCATTTT
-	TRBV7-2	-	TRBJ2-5	CASSLTLAETQYF	TGTGCCAGCAGCTTAACCCTAGCCGAGACCCAGTACTTC
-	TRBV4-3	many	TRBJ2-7	CASSRTSNYEQYF	TGCGCCAGCAGCCGGACATCGAACTACGAGCAGTACTTC
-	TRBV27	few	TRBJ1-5	CASSLGGIGSNQPQHF	TGTGCCAGCAGTTTGGGCGGAATCGGTAGCAATCAGCCCCAGCATTTT
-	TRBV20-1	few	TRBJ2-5	CSAQPPQHQETQYF	TGCAGTGCTCAGCCGCCCCAGCACCAAGAGACCCAGTACTTC
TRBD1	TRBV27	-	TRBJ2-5	CASSLSWTGGVETQYF	TGTGCCAGCAGTTTATCGTGGACAGGGGGCGTGGAGACCCAGTACTTC